Each of the 26 T cell receptor beta chains below was sequenced from the same sample in a study of cytomegalovirus exposure and HLA in healthy donors (dated 2017 in TCRdb). Library preparation used the immunoSEQ multiplex PCR assay. The immuneACCESS repertoire file appears here via TCRdb, limited to in-frame rearrangements. These files lack a portion of the clones; in checked studies, under half of the deficit traces to unresolved V genes, and the cause of the others is not known. The sample table holds roughly 280,000 clones, of which approximately 83% were seen once. The ten largest clones add up to more than 0.8% of the sample. The sample taken for sequencing was PBMCs. These receptors all come from a woman aged 18-29 years in good health and CMV-seronegative.

This clone has only a few counts. The rearrangement links TRBV2 to TRBJ2-7; perhaps TRBD2 as D (5 bases). This CDR3 has 11 residues. V lost 7 bases, J lost 7 bases, and 11 bases lay in between. CDR1 SNHLY and CDR2 FYNNEI come from the germline V gene. DNA for the CDR3: TGTGCCAGCACCTTCCGGGGTGAGCAGTACTTC. Its protein is CASTFRGEQYF.

The V and J genes are TRBV27 and TRBJ1-1; D is perhaps TRBD1 (6 bases). CDR3 length: 11 residues. The V end lost 7 bases, the J end lost 12 bases, and 15 bases lay between the germline ends. Per the germline V gene, CDR1 is MNHEY and CDR2 is SMNVEV (reference sequence). The CDR3 sequence: CASNAGTRTFF. CDR3 DNA: TGTGCCAGCAATGCCGGGACAAGGACTTTCTTT.

This clone was detected once. The chain carries TRBV2 and TRBJ2-7, with TRBD2 matching over 8 bases. This CDR3 spans 15 amino acids. Germline CDR1 reads SNHLY; CDR2 reads FYNNEI. The V segment lost 8 bases and the J segment 9 bases; nucleotides outside the gene matches: 18. For the CDR3, the DNA is TGTGCCAGCCCTTCTGGTCGGGAGGGATTACTGAGGCAGTACTTC. Protein product: CASPSGREGLLRQYF.

In DNA form, the CDR3 reads TGTGCCAGCAGCCGGGAACGTAACACTGAAGCTTTCTTT. Encoded protein: CASSRERNTEAFF. V usage is TRBV7-3 and J usage is TRBJ1-1; unclear D gene. With 5 bases removed from V and 2 bases from J, the gap between germline ends came to 9 bases. The CDR3 loop spans 13 amino acids. The germline V gene has CDR1 SGHTA and CDR2 FQGTGA.

The chain combines TRBV7-9 with TRBJ2-7; 11 bases line up with TRBD2. In germline, CDR1 is SEHNR, CDR2 FQNEAQ (reference sequence). Losses at the gene ends were 6 bases for V and 5 bases for J; bases not matched to a gene: 6. The CDR3 contains 14 residues. The chain's CDR3 is CASRGTSGSHEQYF. For the CDR3, the DNA is TGTGCCAGCAGGGGTACTAGCGGGAGCCACGAGCAGTACTTC.

This clone was seen a single time. V gene TRBV25-1 combines with J gene TRBJ2-5; D may be TRBD2 (6 bases). The germline gives CDR1 MGHDK, CDR2 SYGVNS. This CDR3 spans 14 amino acids. Trimming stripped 5 bases from V and 4 bases from J, with 14 bases between. CDR3 nucleotides: TGTGCCAGCAGTACCGCGGGGAGAGCAGAGACCCAGTACTTC. This sequence encodes CASSTAGRAETQYF.

The V call is TRBV30, the J call TRBJ1-2; TRBD1 matches 7 bases. V was pared by 8 bases and J by 8 bases, with 11 bases of the junction left unmatched. This CDR3 is built from 12 residues. Germline V gives CDR1 GTSNPN, CDR2 SVGIG (reference sequence). The CDR3 nucleotides read TGTGCCACTAGACAGGGTTTTCAAGGCTACACCTTC. As protein: CATRQGFQGYTF.

CDR3 amino acids: CSVGGRDGNTIYF. The CDR3 DNA is TGCAGCGTTGGTGGGCGCGATGGAAACACCATATATTTT. J is TRBJ1-3 and V is TRBV29-1; D gene uncertain. The CDR3 contains 13 residues. Germline CDR1 is SQVTM and CDR2 is ANQGSEA. V was clipped by 4 bases and J by 3 bases, with 10 bases between them. The full variable domain, with the rest looked up from reference TRBV29-1 and TRBJ1-3, is SAVISQKPSRDICQRGTSLTIQCQVDSQVTMMFWYRQQPGQSLTLIATANQGSEATYESGFVIDKFPISRPNLTFSTLTVSNMSPEDSSIYLCSVGGRDGNTIYFGEGSWLTVV.

Only one count was recorded for this clone. The chain uses TRBV19 and TRBJ2-5; 10 bases line up with TRBD1. The V gene's germline CDR1 is LNHDA and CDR2 SQIVND (reference sequence). V gave up 10 bases and J gave up 2 bases; unmatched junction bases: 7. CDR3 length: 14 amino acids. The CDR3 sequence: CAMRPGQGQETQYF. DNA of the CDR3: TGTGCCATGAGACCGGGACAGGGGCAAGAGACCCAGTACTTC.

The chain has TRBV4-2 and TRBJ2-7; weak D call: TRBD1 (5 bases). The CDR3 loop spans 15 amino acids. Between the trimmed V and J ends, which lost 2 bases and 4 bases, there was a span of 15 bases. Looked up from germline, CDR1 is LGHNA and CDR2 is YNFKEQ. The CDR3 protein is CASSQLGAAAYEQYF. In DNA form, the CDR3 reads TGTGCCAGCAGCCAATTAGGGGCGGCCGCATACGAGCAGTACTTC.

The CDR3 DNA sequence: TGTGCCTGGAGCTATTCCCATTTCCCGCCCCAGCATTTT. It specifies CAWSYSHFPPQHF. V is TRBV30 and J is TRBJ1-5; no firm D call. The V end was cut by 3 bases, the J end by 9 bases, with 15 bases between. This CDR3 has 13 residues. Germline-derived CDR1 and CDR2 are GTSNPN and SVGIG (reference sequence). The entire variable domain, with the rest obtained from reference TRBV30 and TRBJ1-5, is as follows: SQTIHQWPATLVQPVGSPLSLECTVEGTSNPNLYWYRQAAGRGLQLLFYSVGIGQISSEVPQNLSASRPQDRQFILSSKKLLLSDSGFYLCAWSYSHFPPQHFGDGTRLSIL.

The chain employs TRBV7-7 and TRBJ2-7; possible D gene TRBD2, 7 bases. Looked up from germline, CDR1 is SSHAT and CDR2 is FNYEAQ (reference sequence). Between the trimmed V and J ends, which lost 5 bases and 2 bases, there was a span of 13 bases. CDR3 length: 14 residues. CDR3 DNA: TGTGCCAGCAGCCGCGGGGGCGATACCTACGAGCAGTACTTC. Encoded protein: CASSRGGDTYEQYF.

The rearrangement joins TRBV7-3 to TRBJ2-3; 10 nucleotides agree with TRBD1. J gave up 2 bases and V 2 bases, and 4 bases lay outside the gene matches. Germline V gives CDR1 SGHTA, CDR2 FQGTGA. The CDR3 totals 16 residues. The CDR3, as DNA: TGTGCCAGCAGCTTAGCGGGACAGGGGAACACAGATACGCAGTATTTT. Its protein is CASSLAGQGNTDTQYF.

This sequence joins TRBV4-3 and TRBJ2-5, with 12 bases matching TRBD2. The CDR3 contains 16 residues. Germline assignment: CDR1 LGHNA and CDR2 YSLEER. The junction had 6 bases not matched to a gene; V was cut back by 5 bases and J by 2 bases. The CDR3 spells CASSFGTSGLQETQYF. In DNA, the CDR3 is TGCGCCAGCAGCTTCGGGACTAGCGGGTTACAAGAGACCCAGTACTTC.

V gene TRBV2 combines with J gene TRBJ2-5, with 8 bases fitting TRBD2. The CDR3 consists of 15 residues. The V segment lost 4 bases and the J segment 5 bases; nucleotides outside the gene matches: 9. Germline loops: CDR1 SNHLY, CDR2 FYNNEI. CDR3 sequence reads: CASSGIPGGPETQYF. Written as DNA, the CDR3 is TGTGCCAGCAGTGGTATCCCGGGAGGGCCGGAGACCCAGTACTTC.

The V and J genes are TRBV11-3 and TRBJ2-5; perhaps TRBD2 as D (5 bases). The CDR3 has 15 residues. Between the trimmed V and J ends, which lost 6 bases and 5 bases, there was a span of 19 bases. The germline V gene has CDR1 SGHNT and CDR2 YENEEA. CDR3 protein: CASRKTGSGWETQYF. The CDR3 DNA reads as TGTGCCAGCAGAAAAACGGGCTCGGGGTGGGAGACCCAGTACTTC.

The chain carries TRBV6-5 and TRBJ2-5; tentatively, D is TRBD1 (6 bases). Trimming removed 0 bases at V and 2 bases at J, with 13 bases between. Looked up from germline, CDR1 is MNHEY and CDR2 is SVGAGI. The CDR3 sequence is 16 residues long. CDR3 residues: CASSYSFVGTQETQYF. The CDR3 DNA is TGTGCCAGCAGTTACTCGTTCGTAGGGACACAAGAGACCCAGTACTTC.

The gene calls are TRBV6-5 and TRBJ1-4; the D is unclear. Germline values: CDR1 MNHEY, CDR2 SVGAGI. The V end lost 6 bases, the J end lost 7 bases, and 15 bases lay between the germline ends. The CDR3 length is 14 residues. The CDR3 DNA sequence: TGTGCCAGCAGGGCCCCTGGGCAGCCTGAAAAACTGTTTTTT. Translation: CASRAPGQPEKLFF.

This clone came up a few times. This rearrangement joins TRBV11-2 to TRBJ1-2, with a weak D call TRBD1 (5 bases). The germline V and J ends were trimmed by 1 base and 2 bases, with 8 bases remaining between them. Germline assignment: CDR1 SGHAT and CDR2 FQNNGV. This CDR3 is built from 14 residues. The CDR3 here is CASSLAPGNYGYTF. The CDR3 DNA sequence: TGTGCCAGCAGCTTAGCCCCAGGGAACTATGGCTACACCTTC.

The chain links TRBV2 to TRBJ1-1; 8 bases align to TRBD1. V trimming: 6 bases; J trimming: 1 base; junction bases outside the gene matches: 4. Germline CDR1 is SNHLY and CDR2 is FYNNEI. The CDR3 has 14 amino acids. CDR3 region: CASRPGQENTEAFF. The CDR3 DNA follows: TGTGCCAGCAGGCCGGGACAGGAGAACACTGAAGCTTTCTTT.

V usage is TRBV19 and J usage is TRBJ1-5; TRBD1 might be the D (6 bases). This CDR3 is built from 13 residues. Trimming stripped 6 bases from V and 7 bases from J, with 13 bases between. The germline gives CDR1 LNHDA, CDR2 SQIVND (reference sequence). The CDR3 reads CASSSGTRQPQHF. As DNA, the CDR3 is TGTGCCAGTAGCTCCGGGACAAGACAGCCCCAGCATTTT.

This chain joins TRBV27 and TRBJ1-4; 9 bases agree with TRBD1. The ends lost 6 bases at V and 6 bases at J; junction bases unmatched: 20. The V gene's germline CDR1 is MNHEY and CDR2 SMNVEV (reference sequence). CDR3 size: 19 residues. The CDR3 DNA sequence: TGTGCCAGCAGCTCCGCCGCCTCCCCTCGGACAGGGGTGGATGAAAAACTGTTTTTT. This encodes CASSSAASPRTGVDEKLFF.

This chain uses TRBV19 with TRBJ1-3; TRBD1 aligns across 7 bases. The CDR3 runs to 14 residues. The germline CDR1 and CDR2 sequences are LNHDA and SQIVND (reference sequence). The trim removed 6 bases at V and 3 bases at J, leaving 5 bases unmatched. CDR3 region: CASRFRTGGNTIYF. The CDR3 DNA reads as TGTGCCAGTAGATTCCGGACAGGTGGAAACACCATATATTTT.

The rearrangement links TRBV25-1 to TRBJ1-4; TRBD1 aligns across 7 bases. CDR3 length: 15 residues. CDR1 MGHDK and CDR2 SYGVNS come from the germline V gene. Unmatched junction bases numbered 5, after V lost 4 bases and J lost 3 bases. The CDR3 region has the DNA TGTGCCAGCAGTGGAGGACAGGCCGCTAATGAAAAACTGTTTTTT. Translated, it gives CASSGGQAANEKLFF.

The rearrangement links TRBV9 to TRBJ2-5, with 8 bases identical to TRBD1. The J segment lost 4 bases and the V segment lost 0 bases, leaving 8 bases of the junction unmatched. Germline V lookup: CDR1 SGDLS, CDR2 YYNGEE. This CDR3 spans 16 amino acids. CDR3 residues: CASSVGGGQEGETQYF. CDR3 DNA: TGTGCCAGCAGCGTAGGAGGGGGACAGGAGGGAGAGACCCAGTACTTC.

The chain has TRBV28 and TRBJ2-6, with 8 bases matching TRBD1. Germline CDR1 is MDHEN and CDR2 is SYDVKM. The length of the CDR3 is 17 residues. The ends lost 6 bases at V and 3 bases at J; junction bases unmatched: 10. CDR3 nucleotide sequence: TGTGCCAGCAGCTCCGGACAGGGTAGCGGTGGGGCCAACGTCCTGACTTTC. Residues: CASSSGQGSGGANVLTF.